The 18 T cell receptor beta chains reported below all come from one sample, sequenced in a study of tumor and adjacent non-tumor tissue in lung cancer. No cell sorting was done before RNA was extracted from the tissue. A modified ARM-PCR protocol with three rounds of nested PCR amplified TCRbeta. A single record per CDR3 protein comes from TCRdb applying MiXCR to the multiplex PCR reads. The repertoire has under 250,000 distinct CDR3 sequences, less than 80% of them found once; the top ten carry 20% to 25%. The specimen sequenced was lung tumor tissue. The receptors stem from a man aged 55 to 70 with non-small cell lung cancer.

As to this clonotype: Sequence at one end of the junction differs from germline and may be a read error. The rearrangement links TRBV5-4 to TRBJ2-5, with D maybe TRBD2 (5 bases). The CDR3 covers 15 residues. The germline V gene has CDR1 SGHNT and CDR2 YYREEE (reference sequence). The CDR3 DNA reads TGTACCAGCAGCGTTTTAGGAGGCATGAGGGAGACCCAGTACTTC. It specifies CTSSVLGGMRETQYF.

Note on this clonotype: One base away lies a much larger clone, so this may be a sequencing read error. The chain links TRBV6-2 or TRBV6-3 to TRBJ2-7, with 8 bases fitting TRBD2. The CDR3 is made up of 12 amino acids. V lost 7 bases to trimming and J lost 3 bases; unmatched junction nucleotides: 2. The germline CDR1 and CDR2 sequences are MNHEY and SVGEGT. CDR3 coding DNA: TGTGCCAGCACCCTAGCGGGCTACGAGCAGTACTTC. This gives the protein CASTLAGYEQYF.

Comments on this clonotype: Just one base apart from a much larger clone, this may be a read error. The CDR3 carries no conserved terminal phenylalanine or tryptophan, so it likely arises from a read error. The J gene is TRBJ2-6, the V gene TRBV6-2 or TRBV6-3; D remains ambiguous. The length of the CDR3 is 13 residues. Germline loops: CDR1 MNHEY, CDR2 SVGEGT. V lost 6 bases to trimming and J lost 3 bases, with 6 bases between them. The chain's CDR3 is CASRLNGANVLTL. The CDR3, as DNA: TGTGCCAGCAGGCTGAATGGGGCCAACGTCCTGACTCTC.

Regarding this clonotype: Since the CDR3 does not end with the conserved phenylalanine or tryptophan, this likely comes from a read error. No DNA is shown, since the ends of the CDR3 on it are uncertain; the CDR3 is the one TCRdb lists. The chain's CDR3 is CASSYSTKGVYEQYL. J is TRBJ2-7 and V is TRBV6-5. Germline loops: CDR1 MNHEY, CDR2 SVGAGI. Counting both end residues, the CDR3 totals 15 amino acids.

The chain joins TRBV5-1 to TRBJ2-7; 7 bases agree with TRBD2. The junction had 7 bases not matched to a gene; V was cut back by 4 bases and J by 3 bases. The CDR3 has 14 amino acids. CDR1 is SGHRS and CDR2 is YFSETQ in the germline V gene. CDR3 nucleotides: TGCGCCAGCAGCCCACTAACGGGAGGCTACGAGCAGTACTTC. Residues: CASSPLTGGYEQYF.

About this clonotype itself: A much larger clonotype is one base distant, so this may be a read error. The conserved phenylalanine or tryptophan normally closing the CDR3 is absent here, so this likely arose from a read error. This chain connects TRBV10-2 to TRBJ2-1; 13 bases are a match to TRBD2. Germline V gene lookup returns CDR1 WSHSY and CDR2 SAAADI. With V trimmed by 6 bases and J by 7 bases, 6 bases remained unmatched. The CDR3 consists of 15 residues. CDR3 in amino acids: CASRTSGGAGNEQFL. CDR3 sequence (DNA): TGCGCCAGCAGAACTAGCGGGGGGGCGGGAAATGAGCAGTTCTTA.

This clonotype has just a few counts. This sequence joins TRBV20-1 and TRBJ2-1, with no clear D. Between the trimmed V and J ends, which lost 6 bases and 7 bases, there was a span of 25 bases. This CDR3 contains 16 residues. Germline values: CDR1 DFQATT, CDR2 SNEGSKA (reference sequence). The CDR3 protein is CSAPLLGLGPENEQFF. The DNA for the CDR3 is TGCAGTGCCCCACTACTGGGCCTTGGTCCGGAAAATGAGCAGTTCTTC.

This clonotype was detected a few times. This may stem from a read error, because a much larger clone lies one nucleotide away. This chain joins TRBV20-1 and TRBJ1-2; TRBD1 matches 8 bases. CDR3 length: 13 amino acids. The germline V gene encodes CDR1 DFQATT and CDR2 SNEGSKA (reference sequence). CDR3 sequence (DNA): TGCAGTGTTAGACGGGACAGGACTTATGGCTACACCTTC. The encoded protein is CSVRRDRTYGYTF.

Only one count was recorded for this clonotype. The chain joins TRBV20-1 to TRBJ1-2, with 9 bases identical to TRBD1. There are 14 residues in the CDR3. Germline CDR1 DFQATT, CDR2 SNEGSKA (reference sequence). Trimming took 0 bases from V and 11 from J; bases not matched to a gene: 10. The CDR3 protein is CSARDSGQGFRYTF. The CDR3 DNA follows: TGCAGTGCTAGAGATTCGGGACAGGGATTTCGTTACACCTTC.

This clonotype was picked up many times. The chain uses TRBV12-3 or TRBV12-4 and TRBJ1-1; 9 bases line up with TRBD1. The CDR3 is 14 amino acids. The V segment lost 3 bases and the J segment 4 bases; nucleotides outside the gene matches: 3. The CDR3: CASSLWTGVTEAFF. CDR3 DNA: TGTGCCAGCAGTTTGTGGACAGGGGTCACTGAAGCTTTCTTT.

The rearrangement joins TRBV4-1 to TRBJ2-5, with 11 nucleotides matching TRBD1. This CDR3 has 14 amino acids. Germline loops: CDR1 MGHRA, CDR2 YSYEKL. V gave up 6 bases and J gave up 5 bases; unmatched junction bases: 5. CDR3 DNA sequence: TGCGCCAGCAGAGGGACAGGGGGTCGGGAGACCCAGTACTTC. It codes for CASRGTGGRETQYF.

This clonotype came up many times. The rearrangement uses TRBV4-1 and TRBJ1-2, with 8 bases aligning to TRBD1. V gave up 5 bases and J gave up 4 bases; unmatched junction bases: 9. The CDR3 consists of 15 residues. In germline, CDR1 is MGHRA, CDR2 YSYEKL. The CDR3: CASSVDRGSTYGYTF. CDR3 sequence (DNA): TGCGCCAGCAGCGTAGACAGGGGCTCTACCTATGGCTACACCTTC.

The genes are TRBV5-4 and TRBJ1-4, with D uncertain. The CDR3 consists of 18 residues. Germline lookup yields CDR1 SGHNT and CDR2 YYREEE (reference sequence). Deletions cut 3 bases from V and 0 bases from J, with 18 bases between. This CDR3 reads CASSSRGALSATNEKLFF. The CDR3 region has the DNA TGTGCCAGCAGCTCGAGAGGAGCACTTTCCGCAACTAATGAAAAACTGTTTTTT. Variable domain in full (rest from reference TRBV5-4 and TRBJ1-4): ETGVTQSPTHLIKTRGQQVTLRCSSQSGHNTVSWYQQALGQGPQFIFQYYREEENGRGNFPPRFSGLQFPNYSSELNVNALELDDSALYLCASSSRGALSATNEKLFFGSGTQLSVL.

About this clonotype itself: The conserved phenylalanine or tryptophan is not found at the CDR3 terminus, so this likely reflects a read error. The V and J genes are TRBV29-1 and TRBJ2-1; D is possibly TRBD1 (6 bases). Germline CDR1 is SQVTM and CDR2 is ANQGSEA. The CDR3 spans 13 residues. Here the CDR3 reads CSVERQVNNEQFL. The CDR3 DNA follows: TGCAGCGTTGAACGACAGGTCAACAATGAACAGTTCTTA.

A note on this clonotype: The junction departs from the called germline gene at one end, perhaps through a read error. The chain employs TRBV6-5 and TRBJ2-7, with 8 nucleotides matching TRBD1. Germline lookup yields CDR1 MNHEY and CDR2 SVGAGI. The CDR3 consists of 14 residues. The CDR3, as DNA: TGTGCCAGCACCCCTCGACAGGGGCTCTACGAGCTGTACTTC. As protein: CASTPRQGLYELYF.

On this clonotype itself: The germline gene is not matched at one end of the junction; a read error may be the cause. The CDR3 is CSASPEEGGQDTQCF. The CDR3 nucleotides read TGCAGTGCTAGCCCGGAGGAGGGGGGGCAAGATACGCAGTGTTTT. The V call is TRBV20-1, the J call TRBJ2-3; tentatively, D is TRBD2 (7 bases). This CDR3 is built from 15 residues. Germline CDR1 reads DFQATT; CDR2 reads SNEGSKA (reference sequence).

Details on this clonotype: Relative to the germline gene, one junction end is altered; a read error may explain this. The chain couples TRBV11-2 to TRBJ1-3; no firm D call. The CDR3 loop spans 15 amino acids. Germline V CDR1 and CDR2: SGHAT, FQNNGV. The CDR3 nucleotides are TGTGCTAGCAGCTTAGACCGGAGCCCTGGAAACACCATATATTTT. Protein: CASSLDRSPGNTIYF.

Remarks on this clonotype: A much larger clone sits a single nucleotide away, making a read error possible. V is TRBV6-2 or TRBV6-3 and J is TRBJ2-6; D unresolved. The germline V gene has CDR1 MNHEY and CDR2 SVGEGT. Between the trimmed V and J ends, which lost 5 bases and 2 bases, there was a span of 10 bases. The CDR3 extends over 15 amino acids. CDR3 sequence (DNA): TGTGCCAGCAGTGTTACCCTGGCTGGGGCCAACGTCCTGACTTTC. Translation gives CASSVTLAGANVLTF.